This T cell receptor beta chain was found in a study of T cell responses to AZD1222 COVID-19 vaccine. Assay: immunoSEQ multiplex PCR; the TCRdb copy retains only in-frame clones and omits some. The table lists roughly 77,000 clones, roughly 90% of them singletons, with approximately 4.5% in the top ten. This clone appeared a single time. This TCR was recovered from an adult who received the AZD1222 COVID-19 vaccine. Sample: peripheral blood, taken 28 days after the second AZD1222 dose.

CDR3 coding DNA: TGTGCCAGTAGTCCACTAGCGGAAGGGGTCAATGAGCAGTTCTTC. This sequence encodes CASSPLAEGVNEQFF. This rearrangement joins TRBV19 to TRBJ2-1; TRBD2 matches at 8 bases. CDR3 length equals 15 residues. Trimming took 5 bases from V and 6 from J; bases not matched to a gene: 9. Germline values: CDR1 LNHDA, CDR2 SQIVND (reference sequence).